This T cell receptor beta chain was recovered during a study of blood T cell repertoires in COVID-19. Study-level information: Before being deemed recovered, Cohort 3 donors had two negative PCRs, clearance, or symptom resolution. Nucleic acid was either cDNA or gDNA, and it came from T cells, B-cell-depleted T cells, or PBMCs.

The authors' processing: Estimation of nucleated cell counts relied on the amplification of reference gene primers. Measured with immunoSEQ multiplex PCR; TCRdb has only the in-frame clones, and not every one. That table is the source of V, J and clone size, and D and trimming were worked out from the DNA. There are approximately 250,000 clones in the sample; 88% occur only once, and approximately 2% lies in the top ten. Participants had their cohort set by participant-reported clinical history. V trimming: 1 base; J trimming: 8 bases; junction bases outside the gene matches: 11. This CDR3 contains 16 residues. CDR1 is SEHNR and CDR2 is FQNEAQ in the germline V gene (reference sequence).

This sequence originates from a woman aged 55 to 70 in a cohort exposed to, infected with or recovered from COVID-19 (not recorded which). Sample: PBMCs or T cells enriched from blood (not recorded which). The chain recombines TRBV7-9 with TRBJ2-1; TRBD2 aligns across 7 bases. CDR3 amino acids: CASSLVASRENDEQFF. The CDR3 nucleotides are TGTGCCAGCAGCTTAGTGGCGTCGCGGGAGAACGATGAGCAGTTCTTC.